This passage covers 28 T cell receptor beta chains from one sample sequenced in a study of cytomegalovirus exposure and HLA in healthy donors. The PCR had 60 Vbeta and 13 Jbeta primers. Sequenced by immunoSEQ multiplex PCR; TCRdb stores in-frame clones only, minus some. Counted here are about 120,000 clones, about three quarters occurring once; the ten biggest clones make up 30%. Sequencing input: PBMCs. These receptors came from a man in his sixties in good health and CMV-seropositive.

The chain recombines TRBV5-1 with TRBJ2-7; perhaps TRBD2 as D (7 bases). Trimming removed 3 bases at V and 8 bases at J, with 18 bases between. The CDR3 covers 14 residues. Germline V CDR1 and CDR2: SGHRS, YFSETQ. The CDR3 sequence is CASSSAGGREKQYF. CDR3 sequence (DNA): TGCGCCAGCAGCTCGGCCGGGGGGCGCGAGAAGCAGTACTTC.

The gene calls are TRBV12-5 and TRBJ1-5; D is unresolved. V was cut by 6 bases and J by 0 bases, with 9 bases left in between. The CDR3 is made up of 14 amino acids. The V gene's germline CDR1 is LGHNT and CDR2 FRNRAP. The CDR3 spells CASGTGYSNQPQHF. CDR3 DNA sequence: TGTGCTAGTGGGACGGGTTATAGCAATCAGCCCCAGCATTTT. Drawing the rest from reference TRBV12-5 and TRBJ1-5, the complete variable domain is DARVTQTPRHKVTEMGQEVTMRCQPILGHNTVFWYRQTMMQGLELLAYFRNRAPLDDSGMPKDRFSAEMPDATLATLKIQPSEPRDSAVYFCASGTGYSNQPQHFGDGTRLSIL.

This clone has just one count. The chain joins TRBV5-1 to TRBJ2-3; TRBD2 might be the D (5 bases). V was pared by 4 bases and J by 4 bases, with 22 bases between. The length of the CDR3 is 17 residues. Germline V gives CDR1 SGHRS, CDR2 YFSETQ. CDR3 in amino acids: CASSPGAARGWADTQYF. In nucleotides, the CDR3 is TGCGCCAGCAGCCCCGGTGCCGCTCGGGGTTGGGCAGATACGCAGTATTTT.

The chain recombines TRBV6-6 with TRBJ2-7, with D unresolved. V shed 2 bases and J shed 4 bases, with 6 bases lying between them. CDR3 length: 12 amino acids. Germline CDR1 is MNHNY and CDR2 is SVGAGI (reference sequence). The CDR3 loop reads CASSYGRYEQYF. CDR3 sequence (DNA): TGTGCCAGCAGTTACGGCAGGTACGAGCAGTACTTC.

This clone occurred once. V is TRBV5-1 and J is TRBJ2-5, with 10 bases fitting TRBD2. The germline CDR1 and CDR2 sequences are SGHRS and YFSETQ. V lost 0 bases and J lost 5; bases outside the gene matches: 10. The CDR3 contains 17 residues. DNA for the CDR3: TGCGCCAGCAGCTTGGGAGCCGCTAGCGGGAGCGTGGAGACCCAGTACTTC. It encodes CASSLGAASGSVETQYF.

The J gene is TRBJ2-5, the V gene TRBV4-1; 8 bases align to TRBD2. TRBJ2-7 explains the end of the DNA better; the J call may be wrong. CDR1 MGHRA and CDR2 YSYEKL come from the germline V gene. This CDR3 region has 15 residues. CDR3 coding DNA: TGCGCCAGCAGCCAAGAGTCCGCGGGAGGTTACGAGCAGTACTTC. Translated, it gives CASSQESAGGYEQYF.

J is TRBJ2-6 and V is TRBV11-2; no reliable D call. V was pared by 0 bases and J by 0 bases, with 3 bases between. CDR1 is SGHAT and CDR2 is FQNNGV in the germline V gene. The CDR3 totals 15 residues. The CDR3 spells CASSLDNSGANVLTF. The DNA of the CDR3 is TGTGCCAGCAGCTTAGACAACTCTGGGGCCAACGTCCTGACTTTC.

The table lists this clone with a few counts. V usage is TRBV7-9 and J usage is TRBJ1-1, with 8 nucleotides matching TRBD1. The CDR3 runs 13 residues. Unmatched junction bases numbered 6, after V lost 5 bases and J lost 7 bases. Per the germline V gene, CDR1 is SEHNR and CDR2 is FQNEAQ (reference sequence). The CDR3 loop is CASSPRTGNEAFF. Here the CDR3 DNA reads TGTGCCAGCAGCCCCCGGACAGGGAATGAAGCTTTCTTT.

The CDR3 region has the DNA TGTGCCAGCAGCAAACAGGGGGAGAATTCACCCCTCCACTTT. Residues: CASSKQGENSPLHF. The chain carries TRBV9 and TRBJ1-6; 8 bases map to TRBD1. The CDR3 spans 14 residues. With V trimmed by 4 bases and J by 7 bases, 4 bases remained unmatched. The germline gives CDR1 SGDLS, CDR2 YYNGEE. The full variable domain, rest sourced from reference TRBV9 and TRBJ1-6, is DSGVTQTPKHLITATGQRVTLRCSPRSGDLSVYWYQQSLDQGLQFLIQYYNGEERAKGNILERFSAQQFPDLHSELNLSSLELGDSALYFCASSKQGENSPLHFGNGTRLTVT.

This clone was detected only a few times. The chain recombines TRBV18 with TRBJ2-2; TRBD2 aligns across 8 bases. Germline loops: CDR1 KGHSH, CDR2 LQKENI. V dropped 3 bases and J dropped 6; count of bases not matched to a gene: 9. The CDR3 runs 16 residues. The chain's CDR3 is CASSPRGGRSAGELFF. CDR3 DNA: TGTGCCAGCTCACCTCGTGGCGGGAGGTCAGCCGGGGAGCTGTTTTTT.

The rearrangement uses TRBV4-2 and TRBJ2-3; 10 bases map to TRBD2. This CDR3 contains 16 residues. V gave up 1 base and J gave up 7 bases; unmatched junction bases: 8. Looked up from germline, CDR1 is LGHNA and CDR2 is YNFKEQ. CDR3 region: CASSQVAAGGPNTQYF. The CDR3 bases are TGTGCCAGCAGCCAAGTGGCAGCGGGGGGGCCAAATACGCAGTATTTT.

V usage is TRBV18 and J usage is TRBJ1-1; 7 bases align to TRBD1. The germline V gene encodes CDR1 KGHSH and CDR2 LQKENI. The CDR3 totals 13 residues. J was trimmed by 7 bases and V by 8 bases; bases with no gene match: 10. The CDR3 region has the DNA TGTGCCAGCCACAGGGGAGAGGAAAATGAAGCTTTCTTT. Amino acids: CASHRGEENEAFF.

This chain connects TRBV6-5 to TRBJ1-5; weak D call: TRBD1 (5 bases). This CDR3 region has 15 residues. The germline CDR1 and CDR2 sequences are MNHEY and SVGAGI. The V and J ends lost 6 bases and 3 bases respectively, with 15 bases between them. CDR3 DNA sequence: TGTGCCAGCAGCCGCGCCAGGGTTTCCAATCAGCCCCAGCATTTT. Protein product: CASSRARVSNQPQHF.

This clone occurred once. The chain carries TRBV7-3 and TRBJ2-1, with TRBD2 matching 12 bases. The V gene's germline CDR1 is SGHTA and CDR2 FQGTGA. This CDR3 has 17 amino acids. The V and J ends lost 5 bases and 5 bases, in that order; junction bases with no gene match: 10. The CDR3 DNA reads as TGTGCCAGCAGCGATGGGACTAGCGGGCGTGGGCACAATGAGCAGTTCTTC. It encodes CASSDGTSGRGHNEQFF.

The V call is TRBV28, the J call TRBJ2-1; D might be TRBD1 (7 bases). The germline V and J ends were trimmed by 6 bases and 4 bases, with 13 bases remaining between them. The CDR3 spans 14 residues. Germline CDR1 and CDR2: MDHEN and SYDVKM. The CDR3: CASRPPGGYNEQFF. Here the CDR3 DNA reads TGTGCCAGCAGACCCCCAGGGGGGTACAATGAGCAGTTCTTC.

The rearrangement joins TRBV7-8 to TRBJ1-6, with D unresolved. Looked up from germline, CDR1 is SGHVS and CDR2 is FQNEAQ. CDR3 length equals 15 residues. Between the trimmed V and J ends, which lost 5 bases and 0 bases, there was a span of 8 bases. The chain's CDR3 is CASSLRTSYNSPLHF. CDR3 DNA: TGTGCCAGCAGCCTGCGTACCTCCTATAATTCACCCCTCCACTTT.

V and J are TRBV7-8 and TRBJ1-1; TRBD1 might be the D (6 bases). This CDR3 is 19 amino acids long. V gave up 5 bases and J gave up 1 base, with 26 bases separating them. Germline assignment: CDR1 SGHVS and CDR2 FQNEAQ. The CDR3 reads CASSVGRRGARDRNTEAFF. The CDR3 DNA sequence: TGTGCCAGCAGCGTTGGACGACGGGGGGCGAGGGATAGGAACACTGAAGCTTTCTTT.

This CDR3 is CASSLTYGTGSTDTQYF. The CDR3, as DNA: TGCGCCAGCAGCCTGACGTACGGGACAGGCAGCACAGATACGCAGTATTTT. The chain is built from TRBV5-1 and TRBJ2-3; 8 bases map to TRBD1. CDR1 is SGHRS and CDR2 is YFSETQ in the germline V gene. The CDR3 extends over 17 amino acids. V gave up 4 bases and J gave up 0 bases; unmatched junction bases: 10.

V and J are TRBV28 and TRBJ2-5; 9 positions agree with TRBD2. Trimming at V came to 5 bases and at J to 5 bases, leaving 6 bases not matched to a gene. The CDR3 is 14 residues long. Germline CDR1 reads MDHEN; CDR2 reads SYDVKM. In nucleotides, the CDR3 is TGTGCCAGCAGTGGGACTAGCATGTTTGAGACCCAGTACTTC. This codes for CASSGTSMFETQYF. The full variable domain, with the rest looked up from reference TRBV28 and TRBJ2-5, is DVKVTQSSRYLVKRTGEKVFLECVQDMDHENMFWYRQDPGLGLRLIYFSYDVKMKEKGDIPEGYSVSREKKERFSLILESASTNQTSMYLCASSGTSMFETQYFGPGTRLLVL.

For this clone: The junction and the germline gene differ at one end; a read error may be behind it. The J gene is TRBJ2-7, the V gene TRBV2; D possibly corresponds to TRBD1 (5 bases). Per the germline V gene, CDR1 is SNHLY and CDR2 is FYNNEI. This CDR3 contains 11 residues. This chain's CDR3 is CASSGDSFSHF. The DNA of the CDR3 is TGTGCCAGCAGCGGAGACAGTTTTAGTCACTTC.

The rearrangement uses TRBV6-4 and TRBJ1-1, with 7 nucleotides matching TRBD1. The V gene end was trimmed by 0 bases and the J gene end by 4 bases; junction bases not matched to a gene: 11. The CDR3 spans 17 residues. Germline assignment: CDR1 MRHNA and CDR2 SNTAGT. Here the CDR3 reads CASSDSGGRGKGTEAFF. For the CDR3, the DNA is TGTGCCAGCAGTGACTCAGGTGGCAGGGGGAAGGGCACTGAAGCTTTCTTT.

This chain connects TRBV10-3 to TRBJ1-5, with TRBD1 identical over 8 bases. The CDR3 has 15 residues. Germline lookup yields CDR1 ENHRY and CDR2 SYGVKD. With V trimmed by 10 bases and J by 6 bases, 14 bases remained unmatched. CDR3 in DNA: TGTGCCACCACCCCCAGGGGGCGCGGGAGTCAGCCCCAGCATTTT. It yields the protein CATTPRGRGSQPQHF.

This clone appeared a few times. V is TRBV4-1 and J is TRBJ2-1; tentative D call: TRBD2 (6 bases). CDR1 MGHRA and CDR2 YSYEKL come from the germline V gene. V was pared by 3 bases and J by 0 bases, with 15 bases between. The CDR3 totals 17 residues. The chain's CDR3 is CASSHPRLVRSYNEQFF. The DNA for the CDR3 is TGCGCCAGCAGCCATCCCCGACTAGTCCGCTCCTACAATGAGCAGTTCTTC.

The chain has TRBV7-8 and TRBJ2-1; possible D gene TRBD2, 6 bases. Germline CDR1 is SGHVS and CDR2 is FQNEAQ. This CDR3 is built from 16 residues. The V end was cut by 5 bases, the J end by 2 bases, with 16 bases between. The CDR3 sequence is CASSLTGDPAYNEQFF. The CDR3 DNA sequence: TGTGCCAGCAGCCTAACGGGGGACCCCGCCTACAATGAGCAGTTCTTC.

Comments on this clone: In the same sample, other DNA sequences code for this CDR3. The chain joins TRBV27 to TRBJ1-1, with 7 bases lining up with TRBD1. Germline V gives CDR1 MNHEY, CDR2 SMNVEV (reference sequence). Trimming removed 6 bases from V and 5 bases from J; junction bases left unmatched: 18. This CDR3 region has 17 residues. The CDR3 DNA follows: TGTGCCAGCAGCTTAATCGCCGGGCAGGGGGTTGGGACTGAAGCTTTCTTT. Amino acid sequence: CASSLIAGQGVGTEAFF.

The rearrangement joins TRBV5-1 to TRBJ2-3; tentatively, D is TRBD2 (5 bases). The CDR3 is made up of 20 amino acids. Trimming removed 0 bases at V and 2 bases at J, with 25 bases between. Germline V gene lookup returns CDR1 SGHRS and CDR2 YFSETQ. Written as DNA, the CDR3 is TGCGCCAGCAGCTTGGGGCCTACGATCCGGCCGACGGGGTTCACAGATACGCAGTATTTT. Protein: CASSLGPTIRPTGFTDTQYF.

The chain employs TRBV7-9 and TRBJ2-7; D remains ambiguous. V was shortened by 1 base and J by 6 bases, with 13 bases between the two germline ends. Germline V gene data show CDR1 as SEHNR and CDR2 as FQNEAQ (reference sequence). This CDR3 spans 14 amino acids. In DNA, the CDR3 is TGTGCCAGCAGCTTAGGTGACGGTCGGGTCGAGCAGTACTTC. This gives the protein CASSLGDGRVEQYF.

The rearrangement uses TRBV29-1 and TRBJ2-4; TRBD1 matches 7 bases. The V gene end was trimmed by 4 bases and the J gene end by 0 bases; junction bases not matched to a gene: 3. This CDR3 comprises 14 residues. Germline V lookup: CDR1 SQVTM, CDR2 ANQGSEA. The CDR3 here is CSVGQGLAKNIQYF. DNA for the CDR3: TGCAGCGTTGGACAGGGATTAGCCAAAAACATTCAGTACTTC.